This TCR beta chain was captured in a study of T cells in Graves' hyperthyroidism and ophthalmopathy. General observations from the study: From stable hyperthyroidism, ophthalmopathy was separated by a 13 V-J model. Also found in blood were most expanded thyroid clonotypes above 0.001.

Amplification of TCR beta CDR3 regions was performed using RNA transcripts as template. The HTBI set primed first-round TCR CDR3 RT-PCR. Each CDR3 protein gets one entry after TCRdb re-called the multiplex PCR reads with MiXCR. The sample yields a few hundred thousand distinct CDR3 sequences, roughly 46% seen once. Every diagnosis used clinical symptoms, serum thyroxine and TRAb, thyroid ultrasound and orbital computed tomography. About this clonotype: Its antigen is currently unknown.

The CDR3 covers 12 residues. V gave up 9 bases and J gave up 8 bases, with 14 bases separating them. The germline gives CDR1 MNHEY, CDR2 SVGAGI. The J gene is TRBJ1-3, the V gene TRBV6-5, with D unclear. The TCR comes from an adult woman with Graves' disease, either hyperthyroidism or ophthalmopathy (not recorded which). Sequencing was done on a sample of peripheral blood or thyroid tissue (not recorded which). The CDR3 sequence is CASGRGRDTIYF. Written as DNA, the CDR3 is TGTGCCAGTGGAAGAGGGCGAGACACCATATATTTT.